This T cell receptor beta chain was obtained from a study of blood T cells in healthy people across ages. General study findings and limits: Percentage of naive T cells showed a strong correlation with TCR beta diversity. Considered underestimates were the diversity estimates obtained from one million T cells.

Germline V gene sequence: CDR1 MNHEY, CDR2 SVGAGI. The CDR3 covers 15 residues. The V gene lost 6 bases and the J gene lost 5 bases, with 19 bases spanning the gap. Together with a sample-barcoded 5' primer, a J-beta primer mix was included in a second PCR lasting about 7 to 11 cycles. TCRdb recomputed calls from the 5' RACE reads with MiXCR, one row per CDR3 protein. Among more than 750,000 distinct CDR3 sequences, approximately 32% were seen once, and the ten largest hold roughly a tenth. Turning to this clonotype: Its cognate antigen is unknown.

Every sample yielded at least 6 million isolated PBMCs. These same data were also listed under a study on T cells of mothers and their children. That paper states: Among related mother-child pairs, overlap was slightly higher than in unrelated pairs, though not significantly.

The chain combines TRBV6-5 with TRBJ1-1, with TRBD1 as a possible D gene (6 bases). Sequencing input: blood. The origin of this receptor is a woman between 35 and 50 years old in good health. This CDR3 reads CASSLSGGRGTEAFF. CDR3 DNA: TGTGCCAGCAGCCTCTCGGGGGGGCGGGGTACTGAAGCTTTCTTT.